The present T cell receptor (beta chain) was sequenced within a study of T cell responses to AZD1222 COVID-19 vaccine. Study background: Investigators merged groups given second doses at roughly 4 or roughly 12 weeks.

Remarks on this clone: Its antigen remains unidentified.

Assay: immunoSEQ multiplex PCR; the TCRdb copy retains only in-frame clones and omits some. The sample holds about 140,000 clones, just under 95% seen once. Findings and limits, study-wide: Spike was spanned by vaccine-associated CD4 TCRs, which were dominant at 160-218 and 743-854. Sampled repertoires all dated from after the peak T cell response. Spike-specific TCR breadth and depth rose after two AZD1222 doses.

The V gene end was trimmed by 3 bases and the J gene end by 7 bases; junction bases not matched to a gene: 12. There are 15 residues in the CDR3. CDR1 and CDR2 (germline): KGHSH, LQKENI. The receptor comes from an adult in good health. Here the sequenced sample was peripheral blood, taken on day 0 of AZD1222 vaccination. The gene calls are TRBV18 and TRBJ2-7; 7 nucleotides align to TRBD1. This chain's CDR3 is CASSPSTGLVREQYF. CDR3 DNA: TGTGCCAGCTCACCTTCGACAGGGTTGGTGAGAGAGCAGTACTTC.